This T cell receptor (beta chain) was sequenced in a study of T-cell memory formation after mild COVID-19. On the study more broadly: TCR clusters showed largely donor specificity. Overall study results and limits: The study found balanced CD4/CD8 in clones contracting day 15 to 85 and a CD4+ lean in later expanders.

The V end lost 1 base, the J end lost 4 bases, and 16 bases lay between the germline ends. There are 16 residues in the CDR3. cDNA libraries for TCR alpha and TCR beta, carrying sample barcodes and UMIs, came from 5'RACE with constant-segment primers. MiXCR was run by TCRdb on the 5' RACE reads, yielding one entry per CDR3 protein. The data contain around 510,000 distinct CDR3 sequences, about 22% of them seen just once; the ten biggest clones take up roughly 8.3%. This clonotype was counted between two and nine times. Antigen unknown. The sequenced sample consisted of PBMCs or a T cell subset sorted from them (not recorded which). The TCR originated in an adult woman who had mild COVID-19 (a few samples of this study predate the infection). Cell type and time point are not known. The chain employs TRBV12-3 or TRBV12-4 and TRBJ1-2; D gene ambiguous. This CDR3 reads CASSLGSMGEPYGYTF. The DNA for the CDR3 is TGTGCCAGCAGTTTAGGTAGTATGGGTGAACCCTATGGCTACACCTTC.